Shown below are 18 T cell receptor beta chains from a single sample sequenced in a study of T cell clonotyping in hematopoietic cell transplantation. Method: immunoSEQ multiplex PCR; TCRdb's copy keeps in-frame clones and lacks some. Altogether about 15,000 clones are present, 62% being singletons, with the ten largest covering around a tenth. Specimen: PBMCs. Receptor source: a human donor who either received an allogeneic hematopoietic cell transplant for a myeloid malignancy or was a related donor (not recorded which). Some clones in this sample may be carry-over from other donors' samples.

The chain uses TRBV5-6 and TRBJ2-5; D remains unclear. The CDR3 is 12 residues long. Germline-derived CDR1 and CDR2 are SGHDT and YYEEEE. Trimming shortened V by 4 bases and J by 5 bases, and 9 bases separated the two germline ends. The CDR3 bases are TGTGCCAGCAGCCCGGACGGGGAGACCCAGTACTTC. Residues: CASSPDGETQYF.

The V call is TRBV5-1, the J call TRBJ2-2; TRBD2 agrees at 7 bases. V shed 0 bases, J shed 4 bases, and the junction held 3 bases outside the gene matches. Germline V gene lookup returns CDR1 SGHRS and CDR2 YFSETQ. The CDR3 runs 15 residues. The CDR3 nucleotides are TGCGCCAGCAGCTTGGCCGCGGGAGTCACCGGGGAGCTGTTTTTT. Translation: CASSLAAGVTGELFF.

The chain employs TRBV4-3 and TRBJ1-5; 7 bases align to TRBD1. Germline CDR1 LGHNA, CDR2 YSLEER. The CDR3 spans 16 residues. After removal of 0 bases from V and 7 bases from J, the junction contained 9 bases not matched to a gene. The CDR3 bases are TGCGCCAGCAGCCAAGATCGAAGAGGGGGCGGGCAGCCCCAGCATTTT. Protein: CASSQDRRGGGQPQHF.

V usage is TRBV6-4 and J usage is TRBJ2-7; possible D gene TRBD2, 5 bases. Trimming removed 2 bases at V and 2 bases at J, with 7 bases between. The CDR3 is 13 amino acids. Germline CDR1 reads MRHNA; CDR2 reads SNTAGT. CDR3 loop: CASSDKRTYEQYF. The CDR3, as DNA: TGTGCCAGCAGTGACAAGCGGACCTACGAGCAGTACTTC.

V is TRBV30 and J is TRBJ2-7; D possibly corresponds to TRBD2 (5 bases). Trimming shortened V by 0 bases and J by 3 bases, and 6 bases separated the two germline ends. The CDR3 consists of 12 residues. CDR1 is GTSNPN and CDR2 is SVGIG in the germline V gene (reference sequence). Here the CDR3 DNA reads TGTGCCTGGAGTGTCGGGGTCTACGAGCAGTACTTC. This sequence encodes CAWSVGVYEQYF.

The J gene is TRBJ2-1, the V gene TRBV6-6; possibly TRBD2 for D (5 bases). V was trimmed by 3 bases and J by 1 base, leaving 10 bases between them. CDR1 and CDR2 from the germline V gene are MNHNY and SVGAGI (reference sequence). This CDR3 comprises 15 residues. As DNA, the CDR3 is TGTGCCAGCAGTTATGAGGCGGGTTCCTACAATGAGCAGTTCTTC. It encodes CASSYEAGSYNEQFF.

The chain links TRBV5-8 to TRBJ2-7, with a tentative D call TRBD1 (5 bases). Germline V gene data show CDR1 as SGHTS and CDR2 as YDEGEE. The CDR3 runs 15 residues. V lost 1 base to trimming and J lost 6 bases, with 17 bases between them. CDR3 in amino acids: CASSLKYGWGTEQYF. DNA of the CDR3: TGTGCCAGCAGCTTGAAATATGGCTGGGGCACCGAGCAGTACTTC.

This clone was counted once. The V call is TRBV9, the J call TRBJ2-5, with 10 bases matching TRBD2. V lost 1 base, J lost 5 bases, and 2 bases stayed unmatched. CDR1 and CDR2 from the germline V gene are SGDLS and YYNGEE. The CDR3 extends over 14 amino acids. CDR3 DNA: TGTGCCAGCAGCGTAACTAGCGGGACGGAGACCCAGTACTTC. Translating gives CASSVTSGTETQYF. The entire variable domain, with the rest obtained from reference TRBV9 and TRBJ2-5, is as follows: DSGVTQTPKHLITATGQRVTLRCSPRSGDLSVYWYQQSLDQGLQFLIQYYNGEERAKGNILERFSAQQFPDLHSELNLSSLELGDSALYFCASSVTSGTETQYFGPGTRLLVL.

V and J are TRBV14 and TRBJ1-4, with D uncertain. The V end was cut by 0 bases, the J end by 5 bases, with 13 bases between. Germline CDR1 and CDR2: SGHDN and FVKESK. The CDR3 covers 16 residues. The CDR3, as DNA: TGTGCCAGCAGCCAAGAATTTTTGCAGAGGAATGAAAAACTGTTTTTT. It codes for CASSQEFLQRNEKLFF.

The CDR3 DNA reads as TGTGCCAGCAGTTACTCGAGCGGGGTCAACACTGAAGCTTTCTTT. Residues: CASSYSSGVNTEAFF. The V and J genes are TRBV6-5 and TRBJ1-1, with D uncertain. The V end was cut by 0 bases, the J end by 2 bases, with 10 bases between. The CDR3 length is 15 residues. Germline CDR1 and CDR2: MNHEY and SVGAGI.

Concerning this clone itself: This same CDR3 is encoded by further DNA sequences in the sample. This chain connects TRBV5-6 to TRBJ2-7; unclear D gene. The CDR3 consists of 12 residues. From germline, CDR1 is SGHDT and CDR2 YYEEEE. Deletions cut 1 base from V and 1 base from J, with 3 bases between. For the CDR3, the DNA is TGTGCCAGCAGCTTGTCTTCCTACGAGCAGTACTTC. Its translation is CASSLSSYEQYF.

This clone was seen more than once but under ten times. This chain joins TRBV7-3 and TRBJ2-5, with D maybe TRBD2 (5 bases). The V end lost 5 bases, the J end lost 0 bases, and 22 bases lay between the germline ends. Germline V lookup: CDR1 SGHTA, CDR2 FQGTGA. The CDR3 covers 18 residues. The DNA for the CDR3 is TGTGCCAGCAGCCCAAACGGAGACTATATGAAGTACCAAGAGACCCAGTACTTC. This encodes CASSPNGDYMKYQETQYF.

The chain couples TRBV19 to TRBJ2-3; TRBD2 aligns across 8 bases. In germline, CDR1 is LNHDA, CDR2 SQIVND (reference sequence). The CDR3 loop spans 16 amino acids. J was trimmed by 2 bases and V by 3 bases; bases with no gene match: 7. This chain's CDR3 is CASSIAGGFVTDTQYF. Written as DNA, the CDR3 is TGTGCCAGTAGTATTGCGGGGGGCTTTGTCACAGATACGCAGTATTTT. Together with reference TRBV19 and TRBJ2-3, the CDR3 gives the full variable domain: DGGITQSPKYLFRKEGQNVTLSCEQNLNHDAMYWYRQDPGQGLRLIYYSQIVNDFQKGDIAEGYSVSREKKESFPLTVTSAQKNPTAFYLCASSIAGGFVTDTQYFGPGTRLTVL.

The chain is built from TRBV19 and TRBJ1-2, with TRBD1 matching over 11 bases. CDR1 and CDR2 (germline): LNHDA, SQIVND (reference sequence). V lost 5 bases to trimming and J lost 0 bases; unmatched junction nucleotides: 8. The CDR3 covers 17 residues. CDR3 amino acids: CASSGGQGALANYGYTF. The CDR3 DNA sequence: TGTGCCAGTAGTGGAGGACAGGGGGCCTTAGCTAACTATGGCTACACCTTC.

In this sample, this clone turned up a few times. The chain carries TRBV28 and TRBJ1-2; D is unresolved. CDR1 MDHEN and CDR2 SYDVKM come from the germline V gene. With 8 bases removed from V and 3 bases from J, the gap between germline ends came to 10 bases. The CDR3 extends over 12 amino acids. The chain's CDR3 is CASGVGDYGYTF. CDR3 bases: TGTGCCAGCGGGGTTGGGGACTATGGCTACACCTTC.

The V and J genes are TRBV29-1 and TRBJ2-7; TRBD1 matches 9 bases. Germline V gives CDR1 SQVTM, CDR2 ANQGSEA. The CDR3 runs to 12 residues. Trimming cost V 4 bases and J 6 bases; bases outside gene matches: 4. CDR3 loop: CSVAGTGIEQYF. The CDR3 nucleotides are TGCAGCGTTGCCGGGACAGGGATCGAGCAGTACTTC.

The chain employs TRBV4-2 and TRBJ2-7; D gene uncertain. Germline lookup yields CDR1 LGHNA and CDR2 YNFKEQ. This CDR3 is built from 15 residues. V was trimmed by 1 base and J by 3 bases, leaving 13 bases between them. CDR3 DNA sequence: TGTGCCAGCAGCCAAGTAGGTACAGACGGCTACGAGCAGTACTTC. Protein sequence: CASSQVGTDGYEQYF.

The chain joins TRBV30 to TRBJ1-5; TRBD1 matches at 7 bases. Germline V CDR1 and CDR2: GTSNPN, SVGIG (reference sequence). V dropped 3 bases and J dropped 1; count of bases not matched to a gene: 3. This CDR3 has 14 amino acids. CDR3 DNA: TGTGCCTGGAGGTTGACAGGGAGCAATCAGCCCCAGCATTTT. Protein product: CAWRLTGSNQPQHF.